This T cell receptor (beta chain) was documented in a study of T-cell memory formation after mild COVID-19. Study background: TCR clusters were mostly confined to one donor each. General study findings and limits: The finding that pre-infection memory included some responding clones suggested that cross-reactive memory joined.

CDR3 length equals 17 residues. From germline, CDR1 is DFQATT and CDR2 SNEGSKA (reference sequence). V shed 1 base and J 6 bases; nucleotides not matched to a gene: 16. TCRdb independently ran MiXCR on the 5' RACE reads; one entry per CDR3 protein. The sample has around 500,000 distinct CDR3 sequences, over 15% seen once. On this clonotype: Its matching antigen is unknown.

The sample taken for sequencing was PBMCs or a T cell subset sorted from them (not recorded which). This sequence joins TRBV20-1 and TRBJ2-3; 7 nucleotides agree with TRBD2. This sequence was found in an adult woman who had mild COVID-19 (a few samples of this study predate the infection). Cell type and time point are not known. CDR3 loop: CSARGGKRGLRADTQYF. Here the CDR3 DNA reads TGCAGTGCTAGAGGGGGGAAGCGGGGCCTACGGGCCGATACGCAGTATTTT.